This TCR beta chain was sequenced in a study of CD8+ T cells in alopecia areata. Sequencing relied on a cDNA template that was reverse transcribed from extracted RNA. The assay was immunoSEQ multiplex PCR, and TCRdb's table has in-frame clones only and misses some. Counted here are about 160,000 clones, 50% to 70% occurring once; the ten biggest clones make up approximately 0.9%. The CDR3 covers 13 residues. Looked up from germline, CDR1 is MNHEY and CDR2 is SVGAGI. The ends lost 10 bases at V and 10 bases at J; junction bases unmatched: 10. Sample treatment: oral pan-JAK inhibitor, 5-10 mg twice daily.

The material was CD4+ T cells sorted from blood, obtained at week 4, from a patient treated with tofacitinib. This chain connects TRBV6-5 to TRBJ1-6; 7 nucleotides agree with TRBD1. The receptor was isolated from a human donor with alopecia areata. CDR3 protein: CATGDRPGSPLHF. The CDR3 nucleotides read TGTGCCACCGGGGACAGACCGGGGTCACCCCTCCACTTT.